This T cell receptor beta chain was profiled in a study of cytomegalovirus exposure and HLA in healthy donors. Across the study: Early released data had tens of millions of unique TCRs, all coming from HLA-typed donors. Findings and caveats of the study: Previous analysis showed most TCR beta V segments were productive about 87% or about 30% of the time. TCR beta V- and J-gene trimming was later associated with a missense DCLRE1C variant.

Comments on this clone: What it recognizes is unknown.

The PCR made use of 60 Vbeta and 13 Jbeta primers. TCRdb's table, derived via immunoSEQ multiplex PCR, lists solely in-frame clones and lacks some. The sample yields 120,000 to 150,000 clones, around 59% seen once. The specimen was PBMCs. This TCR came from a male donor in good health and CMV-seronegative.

Here the CDR3 reads CASSDRLAGVPSDTQYF. The CDR3 DNA reads as TGTGCCAGTAGTGATAGACTAGCGGGGGTCCCATCCGATACGCAGTATTTT. The genes are TRBV19 and TRBJ2-3; 12 nucleotides agree with TRBD2. Germline values: CDR1 LNHDA, CDR2 SQIVND (reference sequence). The CDR3 loop spans 17 amino acids. J was trimmed by 6 bases and V by 5 bases; bases with no gene match: 12. Full variable domain (outside the CDR3, taken from reference TRBV19 and TRBJ2-3): DGGITQSPKYLFRKEGQNVTLSCEQNLNHDAMYWYRQDPGQGLRLIYYSQIVNDFQKGDIAEGYSVSREKKESFPLTVTSAQKNPTAFYLCASSDRLAGVPSDTQYFGPGTRLTVL.